There are many counts of the clone carrying this T cell receptor (beta chain). Its specificity is not known. The sample belongs to a study of T cells in Graves' hyperthyroidism and ophthalmopathy. Study-wide results and limits: The model's output predicted ophthalmopathy at a median of roughly seven months prior to onset.

The CDR3 is 15 amino acids. V dropped 4 bases and J dropped 1 base, with 14 bases sitting between them. CDR1 is MNHNS and CDR2 is SASEGT in the germline V gene. Researchers defined stable Graves' hyperthyroidism as no ophthalmopathy progression within 18 months. Amplified TCR beta CDR3 regions derived from RNA transcripts. The study used the HTBI primer set for a first-round RT-PCR of the TCR CDR3. TCRdb processed the multiplex PCR reads anew with MiXCR; each CDR3 protein has one entry. The repertoire has approximately 370,000 distinct CDR3 sequences, under 15% of them found once; the top ten carry approximately 29%.

This rearrangement joins TRBV6-1 to TRBJ2-7; tentative D call: TRBD1 (6 bases). The material sequenced was blood. This clonotype originated in a woman aged 25 to 39 with Graves' hyperthyroidism. This CDR3 is CASSADSLGSYEQYF. CDR3 coding DNA: TGTGCCAGCAGTGCGGACAGCTTGGGATCCTACGAGCAGTACTTC.